These 9 T cell receptor beta chains were all obtained from the same sample, sequenced in a study of T cells after yellow fever vaccination. TCRdb redid the calling of the 5' RACE reads with MiXCR, one entry per CDR3 protein. The sample gives around 400,000 distinct CDR3 sequences, around a tenth of which show up once; 18% is in the top ten. The specimen comprised PBMCs, sampled on the day of the first yellow fever vaccination. The receptor source for this set is a man aged 18 to 29 who received the YFV17D yellow fever vaccine.

The chain links TRBV5-5 to TRBJ2-7; 9 bases agree with TRBD1. The CDR3 covers 15 residues. Germline loops: CDR1 SGHKS, CDR2 YYEKEE (reference sequence). J gave up 0 bases and V 4 bases, and 5 bases lay outside the gene matches. The CDR3 region has the DNA TGTGCCAGCAGCCGGACAGGGGCGCTCTCCTACGAGCAGTACGTC. This encodes CASSRTGALSYEQYV.

The table lists this clonotype with a few counts. The V and J genes are TRBV12-3 or TRBV12-4 and TRBJ1-4; possible D gene TRBD1, 6 bases. This CDR3 is 14 amino acids long. V lost 6 bases to trimming and J lost 10 bases, with 18 bases between them. The chain's CDR3 is CASRLGGADGKLFF. CDR3 DNA: TGTGCCAGCAGGCTAGGGGGGGCGGATGGAAAACTGTTTTTT.

V is TRBV5-1 and J is TRBJ1-2, with D unresolved. The CDR3 is 14 amino acids. The germline V and J ends were trimmed by 4 bases and 6 bases, with 16 bases remaining between them. The V gene's germline CDR1 is SGHRS and CDR2 YFSETQ. CDR3 sequence reads: CASSPREPQDGYTF. The CDR3, as DNA: TGCGCCAGCAGCCCAAGGGAGCCCCAGGATGGCTACACCTTC.

This clonotype appeared a few times. This chain uses TRBV6-1 with TRBJ2-5, with TRBD1 matching 8 bases. V lost 6 bases to trimming and J lost 6 bases; unmatched junction nucleotides: 9. Germline CDR1 is MNHNS and CDR2 is SASEGT. This CDR3 comprises 14 residues. CDR3 DNA sequence: TGTGCCAGCAGCCTTAGACAGGGGTTACAGACCCAGTACTTC. Its translation is CASSLRQGLQTQYF.

V gene TRBV5-8 combines with J gene TRBJ2-5; D is possibly TRBD2 (5 bases). Trimming removed 7 bases from V and 3 bases from J, with 13 bases in between. Germline CDR1 reads SGHTS; CDR2 reads YDEGEE. CDR3 length: 13 amino acids. The CDR3 region is CASSPIGKETQYF. The DNA of the CDR3 is TGTGCCAGCTCCCCTATCGGGAAAGAGACCCAGTACTTC.

At least ten counts were recorded for this clonotype. The rearrangement joins TRBV7-9 to TRBJ2-1; unclear D gene. Germline lookup yields CDR1 SEHNR and CDR2 FQNEAQ (reference sequence). The CDR3 runs to 13 residues. Trimming removed 1 base from V and 2 bases from J, with 3 bases in between. This chain's CDR3 is CASSLEAYNEQFF. The CDR3 region has the DNA TGTGCCAGCAGCTTAGAGGCCTACAATGAGCAGTTCTTC.

This clonotype was seen at least ten times. This sequence joins TRBV5-1 and TRBJ1-1; 7 bases are a match to TRBD1. The V gene end was trimmed by 4 bases and the J gene end by 2 bases; junction bases not matched to a gene: 5. There are 14 residues in the CDR3. The germline V gene encodes CDR1 SGHRS and CDR2 YFSETQ. In DNA form, the CDR3 reads TGCGCCAGCAGCCGAGGGGACAGTAACACTGAAGCTTTCTTT. Encoded protein: CASSRGDSNTEAFF.

The chain has TRBV4-2 and TRBJ1-2; D ambiguous. With 0 bases removed from V and 5 bases from J, the gap between germline ends came to 10 bases. CDR3 length: 14 amino acids. Germline V gene lookup returns CDR1 LGHNA and CDR2 YNFKEQ. CDR3 nucleotides: TGTGCCAGCAGCCAAGACCGTTTCCAGTATGGCTACACCTTC. This translates into CASSQDRFQYGYTF.

A few counts support this clonotype. The CDR3, as DNA: TGTGCCACCAGCAGATCAGGAACACCCCTCCACTTT. Residues: CATSRSGTPLHF. The chain couples TRBV15 to TRBJ1-6; D unresolved. This CDR3 is 12 amino acids long. Germline CDR1 is LNHNV and CDR2 is YYDKDF (reference sequence). The V end lost 2 bases, the J end lost 11 bases, and 7 bases lay between the germline ends.